This entry lists 25 T cell receptor beta chains sequenced from one sample in a study of blood T cell repertoires in COVID-19. Data came from immunoSEQ multiplex PCR; TCRdb stores just in-frame clones and leaves some out. Of 400,000 to 500,000 clones listed, around nine tenths are singletons. The sequenced sample consisted of PBMCs or T cells enriched from blood (not recorded which). The receptor set was obtained from a woman aged 18-29 years who had been exposed to COVID-19.

The CDR3 DNA follows: TGTGCCAGCAGCCCCTCTGGGCTTATCAATGAGCAGTTCTTC. Protein product: CASSPSGLINEQFF. V usage is TRBV7-9 and J usage is TRBJ2-1; D is unresolved. This CDR3 has 14 amino acids. The V gene's germline CDR1 is SEHNR and CDR2 FQNEAQ (reference sequence). Trimming took 5 bases from V and 6 from J, leaving 14 bases between them.

The V and J genes are TRBV6-5 and TRBJ2-7, with 12 nucleotides matching TRBD1. CDR3 size: 15 residues. The V and J ends lost 6 bases and 2 bases, in that order; junction bases with no gene match: 5. Germline values: CDR1 MNHEY, CDR2 SVGAGI. CDR3 bases: TGTGCCAGCAGATCCGGGACAGGGGGCACCTACGAGCAGTACTTC. The encoded protein is CASRSGTGGTYEQYF.

In the case of this clone: A clone one base away is much larger, so this may be a read error. V usage is TRBV5-1 and J usage is TRBJ1-4; D remains ambiguous. Germline CDR1 reads SGHRS; CDR2 reads YFSETQ. V was pared by 1 base and J by 0 bases, with 4 bases between. This CDR3 region has 14 residues. This CDR3 is CASSLTATNEKLFF. CDR3 DNA: TGCGCCAGCAGCTTGACAGCAACTAATGAAAAACTGTTTTTT. Using reference TRBV5-1 and TRBJ1-4 for the parts outside the CDR3, the full variable domain is KAGVTQTPRYLIKTRGQQVTLSCSPISGHRSVSWYQQTPGQGLQFLFEYFSETQRNKGNFPGRFSGRQFSNSRSEMNVSTLELGDSALYLCASSLTATNEKLFFGSGTQLSVL.

The chain uses TRBV11-2 and TRBJ1-1; no firm D call. The CDR3 consists of 15 residues. Germline V CDR1 and CDR2: SGHAT, FQNNGV. V was shortened by 1 base and J by 4 bases, with 13 bases between the two germline ends. The CDR3, as DNA: TGTGCCAGCAGCTTAGCAACGGGCGGGAGCACTGAAGCTTTCTTT. It encodes CASSLATGGSTEAFF. The whole variable domain, filled in from reference TRBV11-2 and TRBJ1-1, reads EAGVAQSPRYKIIEKRQSVAFWCNPISGHATLYWYQQILGQGPKLLIQFQNNGVVDDSQLPKDRFSAERLKGVDSTLKIQPAKLEDSAVYLCASSLATGGSTEAFFGQGTRLTVV.

This clone was observed a single time. The V gene is TRBV19, the J gene TRBJ2-7; D gene uncertain. Trimming left V 5 bases short and J 0 bases short, with 11 bases between. Germline V CDR1 and CDR2: LNHDA, SQIVND (reference sequence). The CDR3 loop spans 14 amino acids. The CDR3 sequence: CASSWSESSYEQYF. CDR3 bases: TGTGCCAGTAGTTGGAGCGAGAGCTCCTACGAGCAGTACTTC.

The J gene is TRBJ2-7, the V gene TRBV5-1, with D possibly matching TRBD1 (6 bases). Trimming shortened V by 2 bases and J by 4 bases, and 13 bases separated the two germline ends. Germline V gene data show CDR1 as SGHRS and CDR2 as YFSETQ. This CDR3 contains 14 residues. DNA for the CDR3: TGCGCCAGCAGCTTCAGGGGCGCGGAGTACGAGCAGTACTTC. Translated, it gives CASSFRGAEYEQYF.

This sequence joins TRBV4-3 and TRBJ2-7; 9 positions match TRBD2. The germline V gene encodes CDR1 LGHNA and CDR2 YSLEER. CDR3 length: 16 amino acids. V shed 0 bases and J 3 bases; nucleotides not matched to a gene: 6. The CDR3 loop reads CASSQDLAGTHYEQYF. For the CDR3, the DNA is TGCGCCAGCAGCCAAGATCTAGCGGGGACCCACTACGAGCAGTACTTC.

This chain joins TRBV7-2 and TRBJ2-7; D is possibly TRBD1 (6 bases). The germline V gene has CDR1 SGHTA and CDR2 FQGNSA. CDR3 length equals 12 residues. V gave up 1 base and J gave up 7 bases, with 8 bases separating them. CDR3 protein: CASSLGGREQYF. The CDR3 DNA is TGTGCCAGCAGCTTAGGGGGGCGGGAGCAGTACTTC.

This sequence joins TRBV10-3 and TRBJ2-7; 7 nucleotides align to TRBD2. The CDR3 is 12 residues long. In germline, CDR1 is ENHRY, CDR2 SYGVKD. Trimming at V came to 11 bases and at J to 6 bases, leaving 10 bases not matched to a gene. CDR3 loop: CAGGREAFEQYF. CDR3 nucleotides: TGTGCCGGGGGACGGGAGGCGTTCGAGCAGTACTTC.

The J gene is TRBJ1-6, the V gene TRBV3-1 (or the pseudogene TRBV3-2), with D hard to call. The ends were cut back, 0 bases at V and 9 bases at J, with 18 bases in the middle. The CDR3 length is 17 residues. Germline CDR1 and CDR2: LGHDT and YNNKEL (reference sequence). Here the CDR3 DNA reads TGTGCCAGCAGCCAAGATATGGTTGAGAGCCTTGGTTCACCCCTCCACTTT. It translates to CASSQDMVESLGSPLHF.

This sequence joins TRBV11-2 and TRBJ2-5; 15 bases align to TRBD2. The germline V gene has CDR1 SGHAT and CDR2 FQNNGV. This CDR3 comprises 18 residues. After removal of 3 bases from V and 0 bases from J, the junction contained 5 bases not matched to a gene. The CDR3 DNA reads as TGTGCCAGCAGCTTCGGACTAGCGGGAGGGGTGTACCAAGAGACCCAGTACTTC. This encodes CASSFGLAGGVYQETQYF. The variable domain in full, with the rest retrieved from reference TRBV11-2 and TRBJ2-5, is EAGVAQSPRYKIIEKRQSVAFWCNPISGHATLYWYQQILGQGPKLLIQFQNNGVVDDSQLPKDRFSAERLKGVDSTLKIQPAKLEDSAVYLCASSFGLAGGVYQETQYFGPGTRLLVL.

The chain couples TRBV30 to TRBJ1-2; TRBD1 is a possible D gene (6 bases). V lost 6 bases and J 1 base, leaving 24 bases between the germline ends. CDR1 GTSNPN and CDR2 SVGIG come from the germline V gene (reference sequence). The CDR3 has 17 amino acids. In DNA form, the CDR3 reads TGTGCCTGCTTCCTAAAGGGCAGGGGAACATATAACTATGGCTACACCTTC. Amino acid sequence: CACFLKGRGTYNYGYTF.

The CDR3 loop reads CASSFGGGTTNEKLFF. The DNA of the CDR3 is TGTGCCAGCAGCTTTGGAGGGGGCACAACTAATGAAAAACTGTTTTTT. This chain connects TRBV5-4 to TRBJ1-4, with 7 bases that match TRBD1. V was clipped by 2 bases and J by 0 bases; unmatched bases: 4. CDR1 and CDR2 from the germline V gene are SGHNT and YYREEE (reference sequence). The CDR3 is 16 residues long.

The DNA for the CDR3 is TGTGCCAGCGTATCAGAAGGGAGCAATGAAAAACTGTTTTTT. Translation gives CASVSEGSNEKLFF. The chain couples TRBV28 to TRBJ1-4, with no clear D. Between the trimmed V and J ends, which lost 8 bases and 5 bases, there was a span of 15 bases. The CDR3 is 14 amino acids. Germline V gene sequence: CDR1 MDHEN, CDR2 SYDVKM.

V and J are TRBV5-3 and TRBJ2-7, with 7 bases that match TRBD1. Being an ORF, TRBV5-3 has a function that is uncertain. V dropped 2 bases and J dropped 0; count of bases not matched to a gene: 8. This CDR3 spans 16 amino acids. Here the CDR3 DNA reads TGTGCCAGAAGCTTTATTCGAGCAGGGGGCTCCTACGAGCAGTACTTC. Protein: CARSFIRAGGSYEQYF.

The J gene is TRBJ2-1, the V gene TRBV5-1; 14 bases fit TRBD2. Per germline, CDR1 SGHRS and CDR2 YFSETQ. V shed 1 base, J shed 3 bases, and the junction held 6 bases outside the gene matches. The length of the CDR3 is 18 residues. CDR3 sequence (DNA): TGCGCCAGCAGCTTGAGACTAGCGGGAGGGCTCGTCTACAATGAGCAGTTCTTC. Translation: CASSLRLAGGLVYNEQFF.

This clone was recorded once. The chain has TRBV30 and TRBJ2-7; D is ambiguous. Trimming removed 1 base at V and 6 bases at J, with 4 bases between. This CDR3 is built from 10 residues. Germline CDR1 reads GTSNPN; CDR2 reads SVGIG (reference sequence). Here the CDR3 DNA reads TGTGCCTGGAGTGGGAGCGAGCAGTACTTC. Translation gives CAWSGSEQYF.

The chain uses TRBV14 and TRBJ2-2; no reliable D call. CDR1 SGHDN and CDR2 FVKESK come from the germline V gene. This CDR3 spans 17 amino acids. The germline V and J ends were trimmed by 3 bases and 2 bases, with 16 bases remaining between them. The CDR3 coding sequence is TGTGCCAGCAGCCAGGGTTTGAGCGTACAAAACACCGGGGAGCTGTTTTTT. It yields the protein CASSQGLSVQNTGELFF. Based on the CDR3 plus reference TRBV14 and TRBJ2-2, the full variable domain is EAGVTQFPSHSVIEKGQTVTLRCDPISGHDNLYWYRRVMGKEIKFLLHFVKESKQDESGMPNNRFLAERTGGTYSTLKVQPAELEDSGVYFCASSQGLSVQNTGELFFGEGSRLTVL.

The V and J genes are TRBV23-1 and TRBJ1-6; D is ambiguous. TRBV23-1 is annotated as an ORF whose role is uncertain. Trimming cost V 8 bases and J 2 bases, with 7 bases left between them. The CDR3 covers 13 residues. The CDR3 sequence is CASDTTYNSPLHF. The CDR3 DNA reads as TGCGCCAGCGACACCACCTATAATTCACCCCTCCACTTT.

The chain employs TRBV18 and TRBJ1-5; D is possibly TRBD1 (5 bases). V dropped 2 bases and J dropped 2 bases, with 13 bases sitting between them. Germline assignment: CDR1 KGHSH and CDR2 LQKENI. The CDR3 has 16 residues. CDR3: CASSPNSGVGNQPQHF. CDR3 nucleotide sequence: TGTGCCAGCTCACCAAATTCGGGGGTGGGCAATCAGCCCCAGCATTTT.

V is TRBV5-6 and J is TRBJ1-1, with D possibly matching TRBD1 (5 bases). With 3 bases removed from V and 6 bases from J, the gap between germline ends came to 15 bases. Germline V gene data show CDR1 as SGHDT and CDR2 as YYEEEE. The CDR3 is made up of 14 amino acids. The CDR3 protein is CASSWGVEAAEAFF. The CDR3 coding sequence is TGTGCCAGCAGCTGGGGCGTAGAAGCTGCTGAAGCTTTCTTT.

J is TRBJ2-7 and V is TRBV10-3, with 12 positions matching TRBD2. Germline V gives CDR1 ENHRY, CDR2 SYGVKD. This CDR3 comprises 15 residues. Unmatched junction bases numbered 2, after V lost 3 bases and J lost 2 bases. Here the CDR3 reads CAISELAGGTYEQYF. CDR3 sequence (DNA): TGTGCCATCAGTGAACTAGCGGGAGGAACCTACGAGCAGTACTTC.

A single count supports this clone. CDR3 DNA sequence: TGTGCCACCAGGACAGGTCAAAGCAATCAGCCCCAGCATTTT. This codes for CATRTGQSNQPQHF. The chain combines TRBV15 with TRBJ1-5; D possibly corresponds to TRBD1 (6 bases). This CDR3 is built from 14 residues. Germline lookup yields CDR1 LNHNV and CDR2 YYDKDF (reference sequence). V lost 6 bases, J lost 1 base, and 10 bases lay in between.

This chain links TRBV11-3 with TRBJ2-3; TRBD2 is a possible D gene (6 bases). Germline assignment: CDR1 SGHNT and CDR2 YENEEA. Trimming pared 5 bases from V and 4 bases from J, leaving 13 bases between. There are 14 residues in the CDR3. The CDR3 here is CASSRSGGADTQYF. The DNA for the CDR3 is TGTGCCAGCAGCCGTAGCGGCGGAGCAGATACGCAGTATTTT.

This clone was seen just once. The CDR3, as DNA: TGTGCCAGCAGACCCGACAGACCTAATGAAAAACTGTTTTTT. It is translated as CASRPDRPNEKLFF. This rearrangement joins TRBV11-3 to TRBJ1-4, with D possibly being TRBD1 (5 bases). This CDR3 region has 14 residues. The V gene lost 6 bases and the J gene lost 3 bases, with 11 bases spanning the gap. Germline-derived CDR1 and CDR2 are SGHNT and YENEEA.